There are many counts of the clone carrying this T cell receptor beta chain. Its antigen is unidentified. This CDR3 contains 13 residues. The germline V and J ends were trimmed by 4 bases and 1 base, with 7 bases remaining between them. The sample is drawn from a study of T cell repertoires in cytomegalovirus infection. Study details: Public TCR beta signatures were indicative of both CMV infection and a matching HLA type.

MiXCR, applied by TCRdb to the reads, yields one record per CDR3 protein. The data hold roughly 760,000 distinct CDR3 sequences, with about 40% observed a single time. Study findings and constraints: Carriage of CMV together with the relevant HLA was identifiable through cumulative public TCR beta family frequency. The ex vivo response was dominated by HLA-C-restricted CMV-specific TCR beta clonotypes.

The specimen sequenced was PBMCs. The J gene is TRBJ1-1, the V gene TRBV12-3 or TRBV12-4; maybe TRBD1 (5 bases). The sequence was obtained from a human donor in good health (CMV status not recorded). Some clones in this sample may be carry-over from other donors' samples. For the CDR3, the DNA is TGTGCCAGCAGTTCGAGGGGGAACACTGAAGCTTTCTTT. Amino acids: CASSSRGNTEAFF.